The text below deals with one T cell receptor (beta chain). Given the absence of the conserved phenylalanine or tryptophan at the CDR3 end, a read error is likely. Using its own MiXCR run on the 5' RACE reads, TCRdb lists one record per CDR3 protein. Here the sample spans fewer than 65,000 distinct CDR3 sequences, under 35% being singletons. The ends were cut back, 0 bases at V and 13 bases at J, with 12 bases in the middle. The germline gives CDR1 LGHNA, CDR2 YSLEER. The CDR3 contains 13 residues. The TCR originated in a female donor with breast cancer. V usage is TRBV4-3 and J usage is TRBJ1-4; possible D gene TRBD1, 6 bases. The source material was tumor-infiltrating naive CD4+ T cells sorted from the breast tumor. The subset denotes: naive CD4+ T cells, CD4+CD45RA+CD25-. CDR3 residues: CASSQDTGLRLFV. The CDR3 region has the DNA TGCGCCAGCAGCCAAGATACAGGGTTGAGACTGTTTGTT.